One sample yielded the 22 T cell receptor beta chains listed below, sequenced in a study of human T cells and chemical hapten exposure. TCRdb re-derived calls from the RACE reads in MiXCR, one entry per CDR3 protein. Here the sample spans fewer than 95,000 distinct CDR3 sequences, about 10% being singletons. Regarding time point: patch test 1, 2 weeks after DPC sensitization. Treatment here: therapeutic diphenylcyclopropenone sensitization with weekly scalp DPC. Source: whole blood, taken in connection with sensitization to the hapten diphenylcyclopropenone (DPC). The receptors were gathered from a middle-aged man with alopecia areata. Some clones in this sample may be carry-over from other donors' samples.

The chain uses TRBV20-1 and TRBJ1-5, with TRBD1 as a possible D gene (6 bases). Germline V lookup: CDR1 DFQATT, CDR2 SNEGSKA (reference sequence). Trimming removed 5 bases at V and 1 base at J, with 12 bases between. The CDR3 covers 14 residues. The CDR3 loop is CSASQGQSNQPQHF. As DNA, the CDR3 is TGCAGTGCTTCTCAGGGGCAGAGCAATCAGCCCCAGCATTTT.

This clonotype came up many times. The chain recombines TRBV6-2 or TRBV6-3 with TRBJ1-5, with unresolved D. Germline loops: CDR1 MNHEY, CDR2 SVGEGT. This CDR3 spans 14 amino acids. Trimming removed 2 bases from V and 5 bases from J, with 10 bases in between. DNA for the CDR3: TGTGCCAGCAGTTACCGAGACACGCATCAGCCCCAGCATTTT. This sequence encodes CASSYRDTHQPQHF.

This clonotype was detected many times. The rearrangement joins TRBV7-2 to TRBJ1-4; weak D call: TRBD1 (6 bases). Germline CDR1 reads SGHTA; CDR2 reads FQGNSA. V lost 5 bases and J lost 3, with 13 bases in between. The CDR3 length is 15 residues. CDR3: CASSHPTGANEKLFF. As DNA, the CDR3 is TGTGCCAGCAGCCATCCGACAGGTGCTAATGAAAAACTGTTTTTT. The full variable domain, its missing parts supplied by reference TRBV7-2 and TRBJ1-4, is GAGVSQSPSNKVTEKGKDVELRCDPISGHTALYWYRQSLGQGLEFLIYFQGNSAPDKSGLPSDRFSAERTGGSVSTLTIQRTQQEDSAVYLCASSHPTGANEKLFFGSGTQLSVL.

The chain couples TRBV2 to TRBJ1-6; TRBD1 might be the D (6 bases). Trimming pared 4 bases from V and 8 bases from J, leaving 12 bases between. The CDR3 is made up of 14 amino acids. In germline, CDR1 is SNHLY, CDR2 FYNNEI. The CDR3 DNA reads TGTGCCAGCAGTGTTCGCCCAGGGGATTCACCCCTCCACTTT. Translation: CASSVRPGDSPLHF.

This clonotype has more than one count but fewer than ten. V gene TRBV5-4 combines with J gene TRBJ1-1, with 7 bases fitting TRBD1. This CDR3 is 18 amino acids long. V lost 3 bases to trimming and J lost 1 base; unmatched junction nucleotides: 15. CDR1 SGHNT and CDR2 YYREEE come from the germline V gene (reference sequence). The CDR3 is CASSSPLRGQLPNTEAFF. The CDR3 region has the DNA TGTGCCAGCAGCTCGCCCCTCCGGGGACAGCTTCCGAACACTGAAGCTTTCTTT. Variable domain in full (rest from reference TRBV5-4 and TRBJ1-1): ETGVTQSPTHLIKTRGQQVTLRCSSQSGHNTVSWYQQALGQGPQFIFQYYREEENGRGNFPPRFSGLQFPNYSSELNVNALELDDSALYLCASSSPLRGQLPNTEAFFGQGTRLTVV.

The rearrangement links TRBV21-1 to TRBJ2-3; whether TRBD2, the table's D call, matches the DNA was not checked. TRBV21-1 is a listed pseudogene. The CDR3 is 20 amino acids. CDR3: CASSIRDRSTSGRSSDTQYF. The CDR3 DNA follows: TGTGCCAGCAGCATCCGGGACAGGAGTACTAGCGGGAGGAGTTCAGATACGCAGTATTTT.

This clonotype came up a few times. The gene calls are TRBV11-2 and TRBJ2-3, with 9 bases identical to TRBD1. This CDR3 is 15 amino acids long. J gave up 4 bases and V 5 bases, and 7 bases lay outside the gene matches. Germline V gene lookup returns CDR1 SGHAT and CDR2 FQNNGV. CDR3 sequence reads: CASSTYRGQADTQYF. The CDR3 DNA is TGTGCCAGCAGCACCTACAGGGGGCAAGCAGATACGCAGTATTTT.

The chain is built from TRBV6-5 and TRBJ1-1; D call uncertain. Germline CDR1 reads MNHEY; CDR2 reads SVGAGI. The ends were cut back, 2 bases at V and 2 bases at J, with 6 bases in the middle. The CDR3 loop spans 13 amino acids. CDR3 region: CASSYGINTEAFF. CDR3 DNA: TGTGCCAGCAGTTACGGGATTAACACTGAAGCTTTCTTT.

As regards this clonotype: A read error may explain this, as a much larger clone is one base away. The chain is built from TRBV9 and TRBJ2-1; 7 bases line up with TRBD2. J gave up 9 bases and V 7 bases, and 7 bases lay outside the gene matches. This CDR3 comprises 12 residues. Germline V gives CDR1 SGDLS, CDR2 YYNGEE. CDR3 in amino acids: CASGGEGREQFF. In nucleotides, the CDR3 is TGTGCCAGCGGGGGGGAGGGCCGTGAGCAGTTCTTC.

This clonotype was detected only a few times. The chain carries TRBV12-3 or TRBV12-4 and TRBJ2-3; D might be TRBD1 (6 bases). CDR3 length: 15 amino acids. Trimming took off 6 bases at V and 2 bases at J, with 15 bases between the two ends. The CDR3 here is CASRRRSGHTDTQYF. CDR3 coding DNA: TGTGCCAGCAGGAGACGGTCGGGACACACAGATACGCAGTATTTT.

The V call is TRBV5-1, the J call TRBJ2-5, with 9 bases identical to TRBD2. Germline V CDR1 and CDR2: SGHRS, YFSETQ. J gave up 2 bases and V 0 bases, and 5 bases lay outside the gene matches. This CDR3 is 16 amino acids long. The CDR3 loop is CASSLAASGIQETQYF. The CDR3 DNA sequence: TGCGCCAGCAGCTTGGCTGCTAGCGGGATACAAGAGACCCAGTACTTC.

This clonotype was observed a few times. V is TRBV6-2 or TRBV6-3 and J is TRBJ1-5; no firm D call. The CDR3 loop spans 15 amino acids. The germline CDR1 and CDR2 sequences are MNHEY and SVGEGT. Trimming left V 2 bases short and J 4 bases short, with 12 bases between. The CDR3 loop reads CASSYIGSLNQPQHF. The CDR3, as DNA: TGTGCCAGCAGTTACATAGGCTCTCTGAATCAGCCCCAGCATTTT.

This chain connects TRBV9 to TRBJ2-2; 10 nucleotides align to TRBD2. The CDR3 sequence is 13 residues long. Germline-derived CDR1 and CDR2 are SGDLS and YYNGEE. After removal of 8 bases from V and 9 bases from J, the junction contained 7 bases not matched to a gene. CDR3 DNA: TGTGCCAGTACTAGCGGGATTCGGAGGGAGCTGTTTTTT. Translating it yields CASTSGIRRELFF.

This chain joins TRBV9 and TRBJ2-3; D is tentatively TRBD1 or TRBD2 (5 bases each). From germline, CDR1 is SGDLS and CDR2 YYNGEE. The CDR3 loop spans 17 amino acids. Trimming took off 1 base at V and 5 bases at J, with 20 bases between the two ends. CDR3 DNA sequence: TGTGCCAGCAGCGTAACCATGGGACCTTTTGGGGGAGATACGCAGTATTTT. This codes for CASSVTMGPFGGDTQYF.

This clonotype was seen only a few times. The rearrangement links TRBV20-1 to TRBJ1-2, with D maybe TRBD1 (5 bases). V lost 6 bases and J 10 bases, leaving 18 bases between the germline ends. This CDR3 is built from 12 residues. Germline CDR1 and CDR2: DFQATT and SNEGSKA (reference sequence). CDR3 loop: CSASDSVADYTF. As DNA, the CDR3 is TGCAGTGCGTCAGACAGTGTCGCTGACTACACCTTC.

The chain recombines TRBV18 with TRBJ2-3, with a tentative D call TRBD2 (7 bases). This CDR3 region has 13 residues. The V end was cut by 3 bases, the J end by 6 bases, with 10 bases between. CDR1 is KGHSH, CDR2 LQKENI, per germline. CDR3 amino acids: CASSPGGPDTQYF. DNA for the CDR3: TGTGCCAGCTCACCCGGGGGGCCGGATACGCAGTATTTT.

The chain is built from TRBV5-1 and TRBJ2-3, with TRBD2 matching over 9 bases. Germline values: CDR1 SGHRS, CDR2 YFSETQ. V lost 1 base, J lost 5 bases, and 11 bases stayed unmatched. The CDR3 runs 17 residues. This CDR3 reads CASSLNPAAGGGDTQYF. In DNA form, the CDR3 reads TGCGCCAGCAGCTTGAATCCGGCAGCGGGAGGAGGAGATACGCAGTATTTT.

This clonotype was seen a handful of times. The chain combines TRBV5-1 with TRBJ2-3; the match to TRBD2 covers 10 bases. The CDR3 length is 16 residues. Germline V gene sequence: CDR1 SGHRS, CDR2 YFSETQ. J was trimmed by 1 base and V by 3 bases; bases with no gene match: 5. The CDR3 sequence: CASSSGLAEGTDTQYF. CDR3 bases: TGCGCCAGCAGCTCCGGACTAGCGGAAGGCACAGATACGCAGTATTTT.

The gene calls are TRBV14 and TRBJ2-1; 11 nucleotides agree with TRBD2. This CDR3 contains 17 residues. Per the germline V gene, CDR1 is SGHDN and CDR2 is FVKESK. V lost 4 bases to trimming and J lost 6 bases; unmatched junction nucleotides: 11. CDR3 coding DNA: TGTGCCAGCAGCCCCGTTCTAGCGGGAGGCGCACCCAATGAGCAGTTCTTC. It encodes CASSPVLAGGAPNEQFF.

This clonotype was observed a handful of times. V gene TRBV5-1 combines with J gene TRBJ1-5; no reliable D call. V shed 4 bases and J shed 5 bases, with 13 bases lying between them. This CDR3 is 14 amino acids long. CDR1 and CDR2 from the germline V gene are SGHRS and YFSETQ. The CDR3 loop reads CASSPEHGYQPQHF. The DNA for the CDR3 is TGCGCCAGCAGCCCGGAGCACGGTTATCAGCCCCAGCATTTT.

This clonotype was seen at least ten times. V gene TRBV29-1 combines with J gene TRBJ1-5; 8 bases agree with TRBD1. The germline V gene encodes CDR1 SQVTM and CDR2 ANQGSEA. Trimming removed 6 bases from V and 1 base from J; junction bases left unmatched: 8. This CDR3 has 15 residues. CDR3 in DNA: TGCAGCGTAGCAACCGGGACAGGCAGCAATCAGCCCCAGCATTTT. Amino acids: CSVATGTGSNQPQHF.

This clonotype was recorded a few times. The rearrangement joins TRBV7-2 to TRBJ1-5; maybe TRBD1 (5 bases). The CDR3 is 15 amino acids. V was shortened by 1 base and J by 3 bases, with 10 bases between the two germline ends. Looked up from germline, CDR1 is SGHTA and CDR2 is FQGNSA. The DNA for the CDR3 is TGTGCCAGCAGCTTAGGGCAGGGCATCAATCAGCCCCAGCATTTT. Its translation: CASSLGQGINQPQHF.